The 11 T cell receptor beta chains below all came from one sample that was sequenced in a study of shared clonotypes between healthy human individuals. Sequenced by immunoSEQ multiplex PCR; TCRdb stores in-frame clones only, minus some. The sample carries over 850,000 clones, roughly 74% recorded once. Sequenced material: memory CD4+ T cells from PBMCs. Documented subset: CD45RA-negative fraction. The source of these receptors is a man younger than 30 in good health. Some clones in this sample may be carry-over from other donors' samples.

The rearrangement joins TRBV9 to TRBJ2-6, with 13 bases identical to TRBD2. With 4 bases clipped from V and 3 bases from J, the junction kept 10 bases outside the gene matches. CDR1 and CDR2 from the germline V gene are SGDLS and YYNGEE. CDR3 length: 19 amino acids. CDR3 DNA sequence: TGTGCCAGCAGCTCTGGGACTAGCGGGAAAGGTTTTGGGGCCAACGTCCTGACTTTC. Amino acids: CASSSGTSGKGFGANVLTF. Looking up the rest from reference TRBV9 and TRBJ2-6 gives the full variable domain: DSGVTQTPKHLITATGQRVTLRCSPRSGDLSVYWYQQSLDQGLQFLIQYYNGEERAKGNILERFSAQQFPDLHSELNLSSLELGDSALYFCASSSGTSGKGFGANVLTFGAGSRLTVL.

The chain couples TRBV9 to TRBJ2-2; D may correspond to TRBD1 or TRBD2 (5 bases each). In germline, CDR1 is SGDLS, CDR2 YYNGEE. The CDR3 extends over 16 amino acids. The ends were cut back, 0 bases at V and 2 bases at J, with 11 bases in the middle. This CDR3 is CASSVGRDVNTGELFF. CDR3 nucleotides: TGTGCCAGCAGCGTAGGCAGGGACGTAAACACCGGGGAGCTGTTTTTT.

The chain combines TRBV27 with TRBJ1-2; TRBD1 matches at 8 bases. CDR3 length: 17 amino acids. V shed 3 bases and J 4 bases; nucleotides not matched to a gene: 13. Germline V gene data show CDR1 as MNHEY and CDR2 as SMNVEV (reference sequence). CDR3 nucleotide sequence: TGTGCCAGCAGTTTTGGTGTGGGCAGGGGGCCTATCTATGGCTACACCTTC. Its translation: CASSFGVGRGPIYGYTF.

As to this clone: It is likely a read error: a sequence one base away is far more abundant. The chain has TRBV4-1 and TRBJ2-7; D possibly corresponds to TRBD1 (5 bases). The CDR3 spans 13 residues. V lost 2 bases to trimming and J lost 5 bases, with 10 bases between them. Germline V gene lookup returns CDR1 MGHRA and CDR2 YSYEKL. The CDR3 nucleotides are TGCGCCAGCAGCCAAAGCTGGGGCGACGAGCAGTACTTC. As protein: CASSQSWGDEQYF.

Only one count was recorded for this clone. The rearrangement links TRBV28 to TRBJ1-5; no firm D call. The V end lost 6 bases, the J end lost 2 bases, and 14 bases lay between the germline ends. Germline assignment: CDR1 MDHEN and CDR2 SYDVKM. The CDR3 length is 15 residues. This CDR3 is CASRPRRQGNQPQHF. CDR3 bases: TGTGCCAGCAGACCTAGACGTCAGGGCAATCAGCCCCAGCATTTT.

V gene TRBV7-3 combines with J gene TRBJ2-5, with D unresolved. V lost 3 bases and J lost 5, with 10 bases in between. The CDR3 totals 13 residues. Germline V gives CDR1 SGHTA, CDR2 FQGTGA. CDR3 nucleotides: TGTGCCAGCAGCTTTCCCGGTTCGGAGACCCAGTACTTC. Amino acid sequence: CASSFPGSETQYF.

The chain combines TRBV30 with TRBJ1-4; D not certain. Per germline, CDR1 GTSNPN and CDR2 SVGIG (reference sequence). The CDR3 extends over 11 amino acids. Trimming stripped 3 bases from V and 5 bases from J, with 4 bases between. The DNA of the CDR3 is TGTGCCTGGAGACTAAATGAAAAACTGTTTTTT. Amino acids: CAWRLNEKLFF.

The chain is built from TRBV7-9 and TRBJ2-6, with D maybe TRBD1 (6 bases). This CDR3 region has 17 residues. V was cut by 2 bases and J by 2 bases, with 13 bases left in between. Germline lookup yields CDR1 SEHNR and CDR2 FQNEAQ (reference sequence). The CDR3 DNA sequence: TGTGCCAGCAGCTTAAGGTCAGGGGACCCTGGGGCCAACGTCCTGACTTTC. Translation: CASSLRSGDPGANVLTF.

The J gene is TRBJ2-7, the V gene TRBV28; TRBD2 aligns across 7 bases. V shed 7 bases, J shed 3 bases, and the junction held 6 bases outside the gene matches. CDR1 MDHEN and CDR2 SYDVKM come from the germline V gene. This CDR3 contains 13 residues. The CDR3 DNA reads as TGTGCCAGCACCGTGGGAGGGAACTACGAGCAGTACTTC. Its translation: CASTVGGNYEQYF.

The rearrangement links TRBV11-1 to TRBJ2-7; D is perhaps TRBD2 (5 bases). The CDR3 extends over 15 amino acids. V lost 0 bases and J lost 3, with 12 bases in between. Germline V gene data show CDR1 as SGHAT and CDR2 as FQDESV (reference sequence). This CDR3 reads CASSLAGEDFYEQYF. CDR3 DNA sequence: TGTGCCAGCAGCTTAGCGGGAGAAGATTTCTACGAGCAGTACTTC.

A word on this clone: Other DNA variants within this sample encode the same CDR3. The chain joins TRBV29-1 to TRBJ1-2; 7 bases fit TRBD1. There are 12 residues in the CDR3. The V and J ends lost 5 bases and 4 bases, in that order; junction bases with no gene match: 4. The germline CDR1 and CDR2 sequences are SQVTM and ANQGSEA. CDR3 sequence (DNA): TGCAGCGTTCGACAGGGTGGCTATGGCTACACCTTC. It translates to CSVRQGGYGYTF.